The clone carrying this T cell receptor beta chain has a count of ten or more. Its cognate antigen is unknown. Per the germline V gene, CDR1 is GTSNPN and CDR2 is SVGIG (reference sequence). Losses at the gene ends were 1 base for V and 5 bases for J; bases not matched to a gene: 5. This CDR3 is 14 amino acids long. The source of the sample is a study of Graves' ophthalmopathy and Graves' hyperthyroidism. Points from the study as a whole: Using a 13-signature model, the authors split ophthalmopathy from stable hyperthyroidism, with about 88% sensitivity and 81.08% specificity.

Stable hyperthyroidism meant no ophthalmopathy within 18 months of follow-up. Reliance was placed on clinical symptoms, serum thyroxine, TRAb, thyroid ultrasound and orbital computed tomography for diagnosis. Fresh peripheral blood, 10 ml, was the PBMC source. As the template, RNA transcripts were used to amplify TCR beta CDR3 regions. HTBI primers primed a first-round RT-PCR, and a second-round multiplex PCR followed. One entry per CDR3 protein results from TCRdb running MiXCR on the multiplex PCR reads. The sample gives hundreds of thousands of distinct CDR3 sequences, about a fifth of which show up once; roughly 6.9% is in the top ten.

This sequence joins TRBV30 and TRBJ1-1; TRBD1 agrees at 9 bases. This TCR was sampled from a woman between 18 and 29 years old with stable Graves' hyperthyroidism. Some clones in this sample may be carry-over from other donors' samples. Specimen: peripheral blood. CDR3 nucleotide sequence: TGTGCCTGGAGTGAACAGGGGGCTTATACTGAAGCTTTCTTT. This codes for CAWSEQGAYTEAFF.